This is a list of T cell receptor beta chains from one sample in a study of T cell repertoires in cytomegalovirus infection. Antigens for these TCRs are unknown. Using its own MiXCR run on the reads, TCRdb lists one record per CDR3 protein. The sample carries under 850,000 distinct CDR3 sequences, around 30% recorded once. This specimen consisted of cultured PBMCs, obtained from culture after CMV antigen stimulation. Every receptor here comes from a human donor in good health (CMV status not recorded). Some clones in this sample may be carry-over from other donors' samples. Both conserved end residues are part of each CDR3. The order of the fields is clone size, D gene, J gene, V gene, CDR3 protein, CDR3 DNA. D genes are given only for firm matches. Clone size, where shown, is once, few, many, or a class for clones that have expanded.

clone_size: -; d_call: TRBD2; j_call: TRBJ2-7; v_call: TRBV7-2; cdr3_aa: CASSFYALAGRSYEQYF; cdr3_nt: TGTGCCAGCAGCTTCTACGCCTTAGCGGGGCGCTCCTACGAGCAGTACTTC
clone_size: few; d_call: -; j_call: TRBJ2-1; v_call: TRBV12-3/TRBV12-4; cdr3_aa: CASSPGQVTHNEQFF; cdr3_nt: TGTGCCAGCAGTCCCGGACAAGTTACTCACAATGAGCAGTTCTTC
clone_size: -; d_call: -; j_call: TRBJ2-1; v_call: TRBV7-6; cdr3_aa: CASSLAGARNEQFF; cdr3_nt: TGTGCCAGCAGCTTAGCGGGGGCGAGGAATGAGCAGTTCTTC
clone_size: few; d_call: -; j_call: TRBJ1-3; v_call: TRBV11-2; cdr3_aa: CASSLGAPRFAGNTIYF; cdr3_nt: TGTGCCAGCAGCTTAGGGGCTCCAAGGTTCGCTGGAAACACCATATATTTT
clone_size: -; d_call: -; j_call: TRBJ1-1; v_call: TRBV11-2; cdr3_aa: CASSLGLEGTEAFF; cdr3_nt: TGTGCCAGCAGCTTAGGGCTCGAGGGCACTGAAGCTTTCTTT
clone_size: few; d_call: TRBD2; j_call: TRBJ2-7; v_call: TRBV7-6; cdr3_aa: CASSSSGSQTRYSYEQYF; cdr3_nt: TGTGCCAGCAGTTCAAGCGGGAGTCAAACCCGCTACTCCTACGAGCAGTACTTC
clone_size: many; d_call: -; j_call: TRBJ2-3; v_call: TRBV7-2; cdr3_aa: CASSVGLATDTQYF; cdr3_nt: TGTGCCAGCAGCGTGGGATTAGCAACAGATACGCAGTATTTT
clone_size: -; d_call: -; j_call: TRBJ1-2; v_call: TRBV30; cdr3_aa: CAWIWASDYTF; cdr3_nt: TGTGCCTGGATTTGGGCAAGCGACTACACCTTC
clone_size: -; d_call: -; j_call: TRBJ1-2; v_call: TRBV6-1; cdr3_aa: CASSVALTGLSGGYTF; cdr3_nt: TGTGCCAGCAGTGTTGCCTTAACAGGTCTGTCGGGAGGCTACACCTTC
clone_size: -; d_call: -; j_call: TRBJ1-2; v_call: TRBV2; cdr3_aa: CASSEQVFGYTF; cdr3_nt: TGTGCCAGCAGTGAACAGGTTTTCGGCTACACCTTC
clone_size: -; d_call: TRBD2; j_call: TRBJ2-1; v_call: TRBV10-3; cdr3_aa: CAISESRLAGGYNEQFF; cdr3_nt: TGTGCCATCAGTGAGTCCCGACTAGCGGGAGGGTACAATGAGCAGTTCTTC
clone_size: -; d_call: -; j_call: TRBJ1-4; v_call: TRBV20-1; cdr3_aa: CSASLAEKLFF; cdr3_nt: TGCAGTGCTAGCCTGGCGGAAAAACTGTTTTTT
clone_size: few; d_call: TRBD1; j_call: TRBJ2-3; v_call: TRBV7-2; cdr3_aa: CASRSTGRDTQYF; cdr3_nt: TGTGCCAGCAGATCGACAGGGCGGGATACGCAGTATTTT
clone_size: -; d_call: -; j_call: TRBJ2-1; v_call: TRBV6-2/TRBV6-3; cdr3_aa: CASSYSIYKRPYNEQFF; cdr3_nt: TGTGCCAGCAGTTACTCGATTTACAAGAGGCCTTACAATGAGCAGTTCTTC
clone_size: many; d_call: TRBD1; j_call: TRBJ1-4; v_call: TRBV7-6; cdr3_aa: CASSTGAPNEKLFF; cdr3_nt: TGTGCCAGCAGCACAGGGGCCCCTAATGAAAAACTGTTTTTT
clone_size: few; d_call: -; j_call: TRBJ1-2; v_call: TRBV6-1; cdr3_aa: CASSEGQYYGYTF; cdr3_nt: TGTGCCAGCAGTGAAGGACAGTACTATGGCTACACCTTC
clone_size: -; d_call: -; j_call: TRBJ1-4; v_call: TRBV4-1; cdr3_aa: CASSTLGVATNEKLFF; cdr3_nt: TGCGCCAGCAGCACCCTGGGGGTTGCAACTAATGAAAAACTGTTTTTT
clone_size: few; d_call: TRBD1; j_call: TRBJ1-5; v_call: TRBV19; cdr3_aa: CASRTAGGKVGQPQHF; cdr3_nt: TGTGCCAGTAGGACAGCAGGGGGCAAGGTGGGACAGCCCCAGCATTTT
clone_size: many; d_call: TRBD1; j_call: TRBJ1-1; v_call: TRBV7-2; cdr3_aa: CASSLRELGQANTEAFF; cdr3_nt: TGTGCCAGCAGCTTAAGGGAACTAGGACAGGCAAACACTGAAGCTTTCTTT
clone_size: few; d_call: -; j_call: TRBJ2-5; v_call: TRBV7-9; cdr3_aa: CASSGSFQGGHQETQYF; cdr3_nt: TGTGCCAGCAGCGGAAGCTTTCAGGGAGGACACCAAGAGACCCAGTACTTC
clone_size: -; d_call: -; j_call: TRBJ2-5; v_call: TRBV19; cdr3_aa: CASSTGRPGKTQYF; cdr3_nt: TGTGCCAGTAGTACCGGCAGGCCCGGCAAGACCCAGTACTTC
clone_size: -; d_call: TRBD2; j_call: TRBJ2-2; v_call: TRBV9; cdr3_aa: CASSPGLAGGRRGELFF; cdr3_nt: TGTGCCAGCAGTCCGGGACTAGCGGGGGGCCGGAGAGGGGAGCTGTTTTTT
clone_size: -; d_call: -; j_call: TRBJ2-3; v_call: TRBV5-4; cdr3_aa: CASSLDAGLTDTQYF; cdr3_nt: TGTGCCAGCAGCTTGGACGCGGGCTTGACAGATACGCAGTATTTT
clone_size: -; d_call: TRBD2; j_call: TRBJ2-1; v_call: TRBV20-1; cdr3_aa: CSAKVAGGLSPTLYNEQFF; cdr3_nt: TGCAGTGCTAAGGTCGCGGGAGGTCTCTCCCCCACCCTCTACAATGAGCAGTTCTTC
clone_size: few; d_call: TRBD1; j_call: TRBJ2-7; v_call: TRBV4-1; cdr3_aa: CASSQRETGQGIIYEQYF; cdr3_nt: TGCGCCAGCAGCCAAAGAGAAACGGGACAGGGAATAATCTACGAGCAGTACTTC
clone_size: -; d_call: -; j_call: TRBJ1-5; v_call: TRBV2; cdr3_aa: CASSEYNFKDEPQHF; cdr3_nt: TGTGCCAGCAGTGAATACAACTTCAAGGATGAGCCCCAGCATTTT
clone_size: few; d_call: TRBD2; j_call: TRBJ2-7; v_call: TRBV19; cdr3_aa: CASRGSTSESYEQYF; cdr3_nt: TGTGCCAGTAGGGGGTCGACTAGCGAATCCTACGAGCAGTACTTC
clone_size: -; d_call: -; j_call: TRBJ1-1; v_call: TRBV28; cdr3_aa: CASSPRVAFTQVNTEAFF; cdr3_nt: TGTGCCAGCAGCCCAAGGGTGGCTTTCACCCAGGTGAACACTGAAGCTTTCTTT
clone_size: many; d_call: TRBD2; j_call: TRBJ2-3; v_call: TRBV6-6; cdr3_aa: CASSYVAGFTDTQYF; cdr3_nt: TGTGCCAGCAGTTATGTAGCGGGATTCACAGATACGCAGTATTTT
clone_size: many; d_call: TRBD2; j_call: TRBJ2-5; v_call: TRBV7-2; cdr3_aa: CASSLAGLGPGETQYF; cdr3_nt: TGTGCCAGCAGCTTAGCGGGACTAGGGCCAGGAGAGACCCAGTACTTC
clone_size: many; d_call: -; j_call: TRBJ2-2; v_call: TRBV7-2; cdr3_aa: CASSLDQLSGELFF; cdr3_nt: TGTGCCAGCAGCTTAGACCAGCTCAGCGGGGAGCTGTTTTTT
clone_size: -; d_call: -; j_call: TRBJ2-1; v_call: TRBV15; cdr3_aa: CATSPQDNSYNEQFF; cdr3_nt: TGTGCCACCAGCCCTCAGGACAACTCCTACAATGAGCAGTTCTTC
clone_size: once; d_call: -; j_call: TRBJ2-1; v_call: TRBV6-5; cdr3_aa: CASRMRALSSYNEQFF; cdr3_nt: TGTGCCAGCAGAATGCGGGCCTTGAGCTCCTACAATGAGCAGTTCTTC
clone_size: many; d_call: -; j_call: TRBJ2-7; v_call: TRBV7-2; cdr3_aa: CASSLDRDPRYF; cdr3_nt: TGTGCCAGCAGCTTAGATCGGGACCCCCGGTACTTC
clone_size: few; d_call: TRBD1; j_call: TRBJ1-2; v_call: TRBV7-2; cdr3_aa: CASSFRGRGGSYGYTF; cdr3_nt: TGTGCCAGCAGCTTCAGGGGGCGAGGGGGGAGCTATGGCTACACCTTC
clone_size: -; d_call: -; j_call: TRBJ2-7; v_call: TRBV28; cdr3_aa: CAIRQVGPYEQYF; cdr3_nt: TGTGCCATACGACAGGTGGGACCCTACGAGCAGTACTTC
clone_size: -; d_call: TRBD1; j_call: TRBJ2-7; v_call: TRBV20-1; cdr3_aa: CSATTGGTYEQYF; cdr3_nt: TGCAGTGCTACGACAGGGGGTACCTACGAGCAGTACTTC
clone_size: -; d_call: TRBD2; j_call: TRBJ2-3; v_call: TRBV7-6; cdr3_aa: CASSASGGPRDTQYF; cdr3_nt: TGTGCCAGCAGCGCAAGCGGGGGGCCCCGGGATACGCAGTATTTT
clone_size: few; d_call: -; j_call: TRBJ2-7; v_call: TRBV4-1; cdr3_aa: CASSQDARYEQYF; cdr3_nt: TGCGCCAGCAGCCAAGATGCCAGGTACGAGCAGTACTTC
clone_size: once; d_call: TRBD2; j_call: TRBJ2-1; v_call: TRBV15; cdr3_aa: CATSGTRVTEQFF; cdr3_nt: TGTGCCACCAGCGGGACTAGAGTGACTGAGCAGTTCTTC
clone_size: -; d_call: -; j_call: TRBJ2-2; v_call: TRBV6-2/TRBV6-3; cdr3_aa: CASLPSERVYTGELFF; cdr3_nt: TGTGCCAGCCTCCCGTCAGAGCGGGTGTACACCGGGGAGCTGTTTTTT
clone_size: -; d_call: TRBD1; j_call: TRBJ2-2; v_call: TRBV3-1; cdr3_aa: CASSPHWDRGDTGELFF; cdr3_nt: TGTGCCAGCAGCCCCCACTGGGACAGGGGGGACACCGGGGAGCTGTTTTTT
clone_size: few; d_call: -; j_call: TRBJ1-2; v_call: TRBV4-1; cdr3_aa: CASSQDRGIYGYTF; cdr3_nt: TGCGCCAGCAGCCAAGATCGGGGGATCTATGGCTACACCTTC
clone_size: -; d_call: TRBD2; j_call: TRBJ2-1; v_call: TRBV7-2; cdr3_aa: CASSLMSGRGNEQFF; cdr3_nt: TGTGCCAGCAGCTTGATGAGCGGGAGGGGTAATGAGCAGTTCTTC
clone_size: -; d_call: -; j_call: TRBJ2-5; v_call: TRBV19; cdr3_aa: CASSIQDPQSRETQYF; cdr3_nt: TGTGCCAGTAGTATCCAGGACCCTCAATCCCGAGAGACCCAGTACTTC
clone_size: many; d_call: TRBD1; j_call: TRBJ1-1; v_call: TRBV7-8; cdr3_aa: CASSTRTGRTEAFF; cdr3_nt: TGTGCCAGCAGCACCCGGACAGGGCGGACTGAAGCTTTCTTT
clone_size: many; d_call: -; j_call: TRBJ1-1; v_call: TRBV7-2; cdr3_aa: CASSSRGGEAFF; cdr3_nt: TGTGCCAGCAGCTCGAGGGGGGGTGAAGCTTTCTTT
clone_size: many; d_call: -; j_call: TRBJ2-5; v_call: TRBV5-4; cdr3_aa: CASSLWGETQYF; cdr3_nt: TGTGCCAGCAGCTTATGGGGAGAGACCCAGTACTTC
clone_size: few; d_call: -; j_call: TRBJ1-2; v_call: TRBV7-9; cdr3_aa: CASSLEAGYRGYTF; cdr3_nt: TGTGCCAGCAGCTTAGAAGCCGGGTACAGAGGCTACACCTTC
clone_size: -; d_call: -; j_call: TRBJ1-2; v_call: TRBV2; cdr3_aa: CASMRGEANYGYTF; cdr3_nt: TGTGCCAGCATGCGCGGTGAAGCTAACTATGGCTACACCTTC
clone_size: -; d_call: -; j_call: TRBJ2-1; v_call: TRBV4-1; cdr3_aa: CASSQDLTYNEQFF; cdr3_nt: TGCGCCAGCAGCCAAGATTTGACCTACAATGAGCAGTTCTTC
clone_size: few; d_call: TRBD2; j_call: TRBJ2-1; v_call: TRBV14; cdr3_aa: CASTTSGAYNEQFF; cdr3_nt: TGTGCCAGCACCACTAGCGGGGCCTACAATGAGCAGTTCTTC
clone_size: few; d_call: -; j_call: TRBJ2-7; v_call: TRBV6-1; cdr3_aa: CASSYTGSAYEQYF; cdr3_nt: TGTGCCAGCAGCTATACAGGGTCCGCCTACGAGCAGTACTTC
clone_size: -; d_call: -; j_call: TRBJ2-7; v_call: TRBV6-5; cdr3_aa: CASRDGAYEQYF; cdr3_nt: TGTGCCAGTCGGGACGGAGCCTACGAGCAGTACTTC
clone_size: -; d_call: -; j_call: TRBJ2-7; v_call: TRBV6-6; cdr3_aa: CASSYSNLAASSYNEQYF; cdr3_nt: TGTGCCAGCAGTTACTCGAATCTAGCAGCTAGCTCCTACAATGAGCAGTACTTC
clone_size: once; d_call: -; j_call: TRBJ2-1; v_call: TRBV20-1; cdr3_aa: CSARRGYNEQFF; cdr3_nt: TGCAGTGCTAGGCGGGGCTACAATGAGCAGTTCTTC
clone_size: -; d_call: TRBD1; j_call: TRBJ1-1; v_call: TRBV7-9; cdr3_aa: CASSPPSRDRGPRTEAFF; cdr3_nt: TGTGCCAGCAGCCCTCCATCCCGGGACAGGGGTCCCCGCACTGAAGCTTTCTTT